This TCR beta chain was recovered during a study of PD-1 blockade in classical Hodgkin lymphoma. Overall study results and limits: No one has yet defined what causes the repertoire differences, which may be disease activity or prior therapy.

Comment on this clone: The antigen remains undetermined.

The assay was immunoSEQ multiplex PCR, and TCRdb's table has in-frame clones only and misses some. The data show some 45,000 clones, with more than 70% seen just once and roughly 10% held by the top ten. All the patients suffered relapse after autologous stem cell transplantation, and brentuximab vedotin exposure differed. The clonotype originates from a human donor with classical Hodgkin lymphoma. The material sequenced was peripheral blood mononuclear cells (PBMCs), taken at baseline.

CDR3 sequence reads: CASSHTSGGYNEQFF. As DNA, the CDR3 is TGCGCCAGCAGCCATACTAGCGGAGGCTACAATGAGCAGTTCTTC. The V and J genes are TRBV4-1 and TRBJ2-1; 8 positions agree with TRBD2. Trimming took 3 bases from V and 3 from J; bases not matched to a gene: 4. Germline loops: CDR1 MGHRA, CDR2 YSYEKL. The CDR3 spans 15 residues.